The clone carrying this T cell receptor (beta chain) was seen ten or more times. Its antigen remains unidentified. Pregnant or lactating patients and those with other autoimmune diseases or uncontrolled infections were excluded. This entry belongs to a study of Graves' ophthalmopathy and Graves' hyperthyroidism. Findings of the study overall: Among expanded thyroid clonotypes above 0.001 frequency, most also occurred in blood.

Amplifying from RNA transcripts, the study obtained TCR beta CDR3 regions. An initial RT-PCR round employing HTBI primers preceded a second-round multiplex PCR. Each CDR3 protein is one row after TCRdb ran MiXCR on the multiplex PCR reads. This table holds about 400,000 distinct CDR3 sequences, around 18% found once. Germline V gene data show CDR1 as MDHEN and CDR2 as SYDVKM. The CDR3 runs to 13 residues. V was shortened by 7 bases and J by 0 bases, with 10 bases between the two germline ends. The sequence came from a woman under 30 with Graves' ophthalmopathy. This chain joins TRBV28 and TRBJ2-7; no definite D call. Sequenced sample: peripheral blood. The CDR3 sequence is CASTFPGSYEQYF. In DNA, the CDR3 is TGTGCCAGCACCTTTCCGGGCTCCTACGAGCAGTACTTC.